The present T cell receptor (beta chain) was sequenced within a study of spatial heterogeneity in lung cancer. Overall study context: Detected beta-chain sequences consistently exceeded alpha-chain sequences.

The CDR3 consists of 10 residues. V was clipped by 10 bases and J by 10 bases, with 10 bases between them. In germline, CDR1 is SNHLY, CDR2 FYNNEI. The table lists this clonotype with many counts. Its antigen is currently unknown. Noted time point: sample taken at primary tumor resection. Without sorting, whole RNA was sequenced from tumor, nontumor lung or frozen PBMC. 72 TRACERx patients with early, untreated non-small cell lung cancer donated samples. Study-level results: Expanded tumor TCRs that were ubiquitous appeared in blood more at resection than follow-up.

On each TCR cDNA molecule, a unique molecular identifier was present. TCRdb called the 5' RACE reads again in MiXCR, with one record for every CDR3 protein. The sample includes 40,000 or so distinct CDR3 sequences, 6.5% to 8.5% of them seen just once. This sequence joins TRBV2 and TRBJ1-4; no definite D call. Sequenced material: PBMCs, taken at surgery. The clonotype was recovered from a male donor with early-stage non-small cell lung cancer. CDR3 bases: TGTGCCACTAAGGGTAGAAAACTGTTTTTT. Translation gives CATKGRKLFF.